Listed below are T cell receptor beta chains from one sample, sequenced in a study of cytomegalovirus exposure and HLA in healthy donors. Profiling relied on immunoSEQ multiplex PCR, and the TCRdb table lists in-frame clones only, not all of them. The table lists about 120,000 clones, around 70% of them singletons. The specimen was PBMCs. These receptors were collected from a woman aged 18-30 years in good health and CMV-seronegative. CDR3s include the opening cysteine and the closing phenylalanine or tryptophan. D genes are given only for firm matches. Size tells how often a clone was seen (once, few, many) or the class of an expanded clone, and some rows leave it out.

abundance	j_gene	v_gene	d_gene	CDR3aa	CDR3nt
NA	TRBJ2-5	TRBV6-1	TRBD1	CASSELDRVPLPPETQYF	TGTGCCAGCAGTGAACTAGACAGGGTTCCACTTCCTCCCGAGACCCAGTACTTC
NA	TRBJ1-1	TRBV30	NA	CAWTNLNTEAFF	TGTGCCTGGACTAACTTGAACACTGAAGCTTTCTTT
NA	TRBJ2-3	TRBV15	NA	CATSRDSYTDTQYF	TGTGCCACCAGCAGGGACAGCTACACAGATACGCAGTATTTT
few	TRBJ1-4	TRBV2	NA	CASLGLNEKLFF	TGTGCCAGCCTGGGCCTTAATGAAAAACTGTTTTTT
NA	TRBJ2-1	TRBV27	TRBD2	CASSLSPFSGPYNEQFF	TGTGCCAGCAGTTTATCGCCATTTAGCGGGCCCTACAATGAGCAGTTCTTC
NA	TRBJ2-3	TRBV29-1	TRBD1	CSAGQRLTDTQYF	TGCAGCGCGGGACAGCGACTCACAGATACGCAGTATTTT
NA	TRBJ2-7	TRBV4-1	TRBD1	CASSQGFGTGLSYEQYF	TGCGCCAGCAGCCAAGGATTCGGGACAGGTCTCTCCTACGAGCAGTACTTC
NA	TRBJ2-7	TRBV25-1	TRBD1	CAVRQGASNEQYF	TGTGCCGTCCGACAGGGGGCTTCAAACGAGCAGTACTTC
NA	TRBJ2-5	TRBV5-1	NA	CASTINGVSVETQYF	TGCGCCAGCACTATAAACGGGGTTAGCGTCGAGACCCAGTACTTC
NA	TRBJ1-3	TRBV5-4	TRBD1	CASSLGDRGQGNTIYF	TGTGCCAGCAGCTTGGGGGACAGGGGGCAAGGAAACACCATATATTTT
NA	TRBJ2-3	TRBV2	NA	CASTTRGTDTQYF	TGTGCCAGCACCACTCGGGGGACAGATACGCAGTATTTT
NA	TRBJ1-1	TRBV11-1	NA	CASSQKRMNTEAFF	TGTGCCAGCAGTCAAAAGAGGATGAACACTGAAGCTTTCTTT
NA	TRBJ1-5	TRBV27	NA	CASSFRHPNQPQHF	TGTGCCAGCAGTTTTCGACACCCTAATCAGCCCCAGCATTTT
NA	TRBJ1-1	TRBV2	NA	CASSKGMTVNTEAFF	TGTGCCAGCAGCAAGGGGATGACAGTGAACACTGAAGCTTTCTTT
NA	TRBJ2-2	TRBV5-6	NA	CASSLAGPGELFF	TGTGCCAGCAGCTTGGCTGGGCCCGGGGAGCTGTTTTTT
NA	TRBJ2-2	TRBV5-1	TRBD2	CASSFLAGNTGELFF	TGCGCCAGCAGCTTCCTAGCGGGGAACACCGGGGAGCTGTTTTTT
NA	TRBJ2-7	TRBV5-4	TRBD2	CASSSSTSGAFSYEQYF	TGTGCCAGCAGTTCCTCGACTAGCGGGGCGTTCTCCTACGAGCAGTACTTC
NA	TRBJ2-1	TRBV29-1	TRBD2	CSVAGLAGGIYNEQFF	TGCAGCGTAGCTGGACTAGCGGGGGGTATTTACAATGAGCAGTTCTTC
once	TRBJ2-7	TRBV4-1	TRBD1	CASSTGQGAYEQYF	TGCGCCAGCAGCACCGGACAGGGGGCCTACGAGCAGTACTTC
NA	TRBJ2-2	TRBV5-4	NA	CASTLGETRGTGELFF	TGTGCCAGCACCCTCGGTGAGACCAGGGGCACCGGGGAGCTGTTTTTT
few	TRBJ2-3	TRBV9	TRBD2	CASSDGAGGRFTDTQYF	TGTGCCAGCAGCGATGGAGCGGGGGGCCGTTTCACAGATACGCAGTATTTT
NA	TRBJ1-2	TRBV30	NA	CAWRDYGYTF	TGTGCCTGGCGAGACTATGGCTACACCTTC
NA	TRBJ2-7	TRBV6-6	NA	CASRVRIQGAYEQYF	TGTGCCAGCAGGGTGAGAATACAGGGCGCCTACGAGCAGTACTTC